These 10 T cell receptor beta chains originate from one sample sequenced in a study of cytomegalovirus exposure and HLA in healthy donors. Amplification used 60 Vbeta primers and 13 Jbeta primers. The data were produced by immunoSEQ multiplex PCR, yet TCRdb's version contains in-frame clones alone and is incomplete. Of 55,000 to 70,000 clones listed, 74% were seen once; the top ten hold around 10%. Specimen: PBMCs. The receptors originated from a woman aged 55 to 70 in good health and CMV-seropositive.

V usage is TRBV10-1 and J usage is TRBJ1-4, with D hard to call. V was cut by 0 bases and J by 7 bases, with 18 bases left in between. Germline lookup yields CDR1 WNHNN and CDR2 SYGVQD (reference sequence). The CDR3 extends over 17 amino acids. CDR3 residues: CASSESIGPGRGEKLFF. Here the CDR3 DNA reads TGCGCCAGCAGTGAGTCAATAGGCCCGGGTAGAGGTGAAAAACTGTTTTTT.

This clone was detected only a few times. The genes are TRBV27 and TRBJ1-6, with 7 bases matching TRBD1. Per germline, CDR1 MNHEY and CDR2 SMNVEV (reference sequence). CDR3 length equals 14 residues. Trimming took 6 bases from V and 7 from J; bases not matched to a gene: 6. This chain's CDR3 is CASRGRGWNSPLHF. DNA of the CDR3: TGTGCCAGCAGGGGCAGGGGGTGGAATTCACCCCTCCACTTT.

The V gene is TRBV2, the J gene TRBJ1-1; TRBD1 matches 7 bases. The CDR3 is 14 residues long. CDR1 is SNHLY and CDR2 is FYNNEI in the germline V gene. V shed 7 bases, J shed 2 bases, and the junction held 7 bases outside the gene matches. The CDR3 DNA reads TGTGCCAGCAATAGACAGGGCGGTAACACTGAAGCTTTCTTT. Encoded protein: CASNRQGGNTEAFF.

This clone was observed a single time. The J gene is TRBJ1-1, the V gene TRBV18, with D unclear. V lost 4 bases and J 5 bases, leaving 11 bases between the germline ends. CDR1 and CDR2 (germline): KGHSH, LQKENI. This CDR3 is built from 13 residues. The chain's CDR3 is CASSLGGDTEAFF. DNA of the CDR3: TGTGCCAGCTCACTGGGTGGAGATACTGAAGCTTTCTTT.

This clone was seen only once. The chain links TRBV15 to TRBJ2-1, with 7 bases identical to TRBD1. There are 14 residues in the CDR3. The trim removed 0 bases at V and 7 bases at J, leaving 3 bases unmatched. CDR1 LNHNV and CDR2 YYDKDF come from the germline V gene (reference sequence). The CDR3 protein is CATSREPGQNEQFF. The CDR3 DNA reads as TGTGCCACCAGCAGAGAACCGGGACAGAATGAGCAGTTCTTC.

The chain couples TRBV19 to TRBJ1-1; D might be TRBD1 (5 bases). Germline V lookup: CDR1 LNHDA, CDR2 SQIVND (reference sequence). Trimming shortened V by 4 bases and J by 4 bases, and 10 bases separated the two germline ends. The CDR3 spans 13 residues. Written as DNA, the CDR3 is TGTGCCAGTAGTACAAGCCAGGGCACTGAAGCTTTCTTT. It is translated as CASSTSQGTEAFF.

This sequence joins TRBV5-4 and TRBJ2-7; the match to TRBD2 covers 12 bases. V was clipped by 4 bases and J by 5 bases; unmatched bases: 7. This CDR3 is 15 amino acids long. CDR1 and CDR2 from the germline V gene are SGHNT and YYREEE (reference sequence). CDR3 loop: CASSVTSGGFHEQYF. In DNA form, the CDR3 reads TGTGCCAGCAGCGTGACTAGCGGGGGCTTCCACGAGCAGTACTTC.

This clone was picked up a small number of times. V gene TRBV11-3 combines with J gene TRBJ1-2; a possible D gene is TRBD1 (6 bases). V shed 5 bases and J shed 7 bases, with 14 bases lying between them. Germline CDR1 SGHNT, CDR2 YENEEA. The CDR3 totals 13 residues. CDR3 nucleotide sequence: TGTGCCAGCAGCGCCACAGGGAGAAGTGGCTACACCTTC. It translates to CASSATGRSGYTF.

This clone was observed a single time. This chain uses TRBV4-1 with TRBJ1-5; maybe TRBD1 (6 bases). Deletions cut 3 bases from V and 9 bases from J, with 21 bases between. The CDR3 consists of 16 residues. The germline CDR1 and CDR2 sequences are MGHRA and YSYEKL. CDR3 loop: CASSHSGTTQGGPQHF. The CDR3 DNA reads TGCGCCAGCAGCCACTCTGGGACGACCCAAGGGGGGCCCCAGCATTTT.

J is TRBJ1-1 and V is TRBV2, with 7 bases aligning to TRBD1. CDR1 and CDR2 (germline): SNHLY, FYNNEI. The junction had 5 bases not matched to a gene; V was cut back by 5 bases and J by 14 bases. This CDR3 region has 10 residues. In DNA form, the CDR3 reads TGTGCCAGCAGTAGACAGGGTCTCTTCTTT. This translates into CASSRQGLFF.